The clone carrying this TCR beta chain appeared a single time. Its antigen is not identified. The record originates from a study of Tregs in tolerant kidney transplant recipients. Unstimulated Tregs (CD4+CD25+CD127-) and CD4+CD25- non-Tregs were sorted from PBMCs. Notes on the study in general: Biological reproducibility was not directly addressed in this study. Few patients were studied, so findings need validation in larger groups.

Measured with immunoSEQ multiplex PCR; TCRdb has only the in-frame clones, and not every one. The data contain about 46,000 clones, about 90% of them seen just once; the ten biggest clones take up 0.55% to 0.85%. The germline CDR1 and CDR2 sequences are SGHVS and FQNEAQ. V was clipped by 5 bases and J by 8 bases; unmatched bases: 13. The length of the CDR3 is 15 residues. The chain links TRBV7-8 to TRBJ1-2, with 8 bases that match TRBD1. The sequenced material came from Tregs from blood. The receptor's source is a human donor in good health. Here the CDR3 reads CASSGGQGTSSGYTF. The CDR3 DNA reads TGTGCCAGCAGCGGCGGACAGGGTACGAGCTCCGGCTACACCTTC.